The clone carrying this TCR beta chain was picked up a small number of times. The source of the sample is a study of blood T cell repertoires in COVID-19. Study context: The analysed material was cDNA or gDNA that came from T cells, B-cell-depleted T cells, or PBMCs.

The germline V gene has CDR1 SGHDT and CDR2 YYEEEE. The junction had 6 bases not matched to a gene; V was cut back by 2 bases and J by 7 bases. The CDR3 spans 15 residues. Sequencing used immunoSEQ multiplex PCR; TCRdb keeps in-frame clones, though not all of them. The sample lists 150,000 to 200,000 clones, 70% to 85% occurring once. Participants had their cohort set by participant-reported clinical history. Donors of Cohort 3 who recovered were those that had two negative PCRs, clearance, or symptom resolution. The V gene is TRBV5-6, the J gene TRBJ1-6, with 7 bases matching TRBD1. The sample consisted of PBMCs or T cells enriched from blood (not recorded which). The receptor was isolated from a woman aged 45 to 65 who had recovered from COVID-19. CDR3 residues: CASSFPGQMNSPLHF. CDR3 nucleotide sequence: TGTGCCAGCAGCTTCCCGGGACAGATGAATTCACCCCTCCACTTT.